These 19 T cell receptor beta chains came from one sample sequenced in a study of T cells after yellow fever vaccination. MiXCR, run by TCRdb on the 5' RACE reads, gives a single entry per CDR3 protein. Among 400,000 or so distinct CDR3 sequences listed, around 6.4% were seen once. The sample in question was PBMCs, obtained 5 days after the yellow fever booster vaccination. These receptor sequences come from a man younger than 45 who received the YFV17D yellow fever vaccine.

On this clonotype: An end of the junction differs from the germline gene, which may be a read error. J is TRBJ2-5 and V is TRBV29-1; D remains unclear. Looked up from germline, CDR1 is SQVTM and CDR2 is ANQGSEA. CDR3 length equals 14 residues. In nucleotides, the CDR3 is TGCAGCGTTGAATTCGGTCCCTCCCAAGAGAACCAGTACTTC. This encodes CSVEFGPSQENQYF.

This CDR3 reads CASSTGGGGATYEQYF. The DNA of the CDR3 is TGCGCCAGCAGCACCGGAGGCGGGGGCGCGACCTACGAGCAGTACTTC. The rearrangement links TRBV5-1 to TRBJ2-7, with D perhaps TRBD2 (7 bases). The CDR3 runs to 16 residues. In germline, CDR1 is SGHRS, CDR2 YFSETQ. Trimming pared 4 bases from V and 2 bases from J, leaving 19 bases between.

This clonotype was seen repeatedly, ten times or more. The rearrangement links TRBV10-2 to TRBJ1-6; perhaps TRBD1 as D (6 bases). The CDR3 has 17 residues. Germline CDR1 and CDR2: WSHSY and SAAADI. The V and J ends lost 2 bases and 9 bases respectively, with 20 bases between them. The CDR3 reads CASSEDRGASRISPLHF. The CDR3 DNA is TGCGCCAGCAGTGAGGATCGGGGGGCTAGTAGGATTTCACCCCTCCACTTT.

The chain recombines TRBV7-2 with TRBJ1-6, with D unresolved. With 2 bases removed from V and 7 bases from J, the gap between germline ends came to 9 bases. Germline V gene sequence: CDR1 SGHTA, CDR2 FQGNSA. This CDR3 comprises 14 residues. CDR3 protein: CASSLLAANSPLHF. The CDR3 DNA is TGTGCCAGCAGCTTATTAGCAGCCAATTCACCCCTCCACTTT.

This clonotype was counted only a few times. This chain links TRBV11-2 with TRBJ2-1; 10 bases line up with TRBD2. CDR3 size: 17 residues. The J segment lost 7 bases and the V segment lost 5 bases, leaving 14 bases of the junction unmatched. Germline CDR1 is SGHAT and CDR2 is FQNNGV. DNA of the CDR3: TGTGCCAGCAGCCCCGGGGCGGGTCTAGCGGGAGAAAATGAGCAGTTCTTC. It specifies CASSPGAGLAGENEQFF.

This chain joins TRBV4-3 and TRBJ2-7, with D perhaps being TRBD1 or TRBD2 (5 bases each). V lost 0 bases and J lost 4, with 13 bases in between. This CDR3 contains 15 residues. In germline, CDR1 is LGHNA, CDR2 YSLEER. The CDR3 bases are TGCGCCAGCAGCCAAGATGAAAGAGGGGAATACGAGCAGTACTTC. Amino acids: CASSQDERGEYEQYF.

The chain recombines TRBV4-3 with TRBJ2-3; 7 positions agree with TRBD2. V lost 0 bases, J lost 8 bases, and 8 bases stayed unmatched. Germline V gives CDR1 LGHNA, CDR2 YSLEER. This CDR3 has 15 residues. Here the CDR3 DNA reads TGCGCCAGCAGCCAAGATTTAGCGGGTGGGGGTACGCAGTATTTT. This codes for CASSQDLAGGGTQYF.

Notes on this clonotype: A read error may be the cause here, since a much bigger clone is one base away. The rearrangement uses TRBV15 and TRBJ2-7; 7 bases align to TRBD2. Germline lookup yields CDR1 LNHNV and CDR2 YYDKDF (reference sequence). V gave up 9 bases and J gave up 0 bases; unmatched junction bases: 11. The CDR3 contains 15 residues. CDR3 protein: CATKMAKRGSYEQYF. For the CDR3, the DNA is TGTGCCACTAAAATGGCAAAGCGGGGCTCCTACGAGCAGTACTTC.

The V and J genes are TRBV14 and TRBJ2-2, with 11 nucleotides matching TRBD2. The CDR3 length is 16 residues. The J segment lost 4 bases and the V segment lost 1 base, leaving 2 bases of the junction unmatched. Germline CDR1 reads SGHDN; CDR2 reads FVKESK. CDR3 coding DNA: TGTGCCAGCAGCCAAGCACTAGCGGGAGTCACCGGGGAGCTGTTTTTT. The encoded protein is CASSQALAGVTGELFF.

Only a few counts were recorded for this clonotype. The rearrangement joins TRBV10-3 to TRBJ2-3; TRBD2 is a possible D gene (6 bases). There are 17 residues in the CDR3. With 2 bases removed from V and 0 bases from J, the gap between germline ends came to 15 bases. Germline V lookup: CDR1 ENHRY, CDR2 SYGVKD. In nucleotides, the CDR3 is TGTGCCATCAGTGAGAATGGGGTAGCGGATAGCACAGATACGCAGTATTTT. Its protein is CAISENGVADSTDTQYF.

The CDR3 DNA follows: TGTGCCAGCAGTTACCCTGACGAGGGGCTAGCAACAGATACGCAGTATTTT. Amino acid sequence: CASSYPDEGLATDTQYF. The gene calls are TRBV6-5 and TRBJ2-3; D may correspond to TRBD1 or TRBD2 (5 bases each). Germline CDR1 reads MNHEY; CDR2 reads SVGAGI. This CDR3 is 17 amino acids long. Trimming shortened V by 2 bases and J by 3 bases, and 18 bases separated the two germline ends.

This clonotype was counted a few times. CDR3 region: CSAGTGKLGYTF. The CDR3 DNA is TGCAGTGCTGGAACAGGGAAGCTTGGCTACACCTTC. The chain recombines TRBV20-1 with TRBJ1-2; perhaps TRBD1 as D (6 bases). Germline V gives CDR1 DFQATT, CDR2 SNEGSKA (reference sequence). Deletions cut 5 bases from V and 7 bases from J, with 14 bases between. This CDR3 is 12 amino acids long.

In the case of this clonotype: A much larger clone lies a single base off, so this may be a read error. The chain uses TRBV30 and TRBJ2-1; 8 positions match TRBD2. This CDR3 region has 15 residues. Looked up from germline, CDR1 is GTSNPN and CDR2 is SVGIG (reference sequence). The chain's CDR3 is CVWSRAGGTLNEQFF. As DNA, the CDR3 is TGTGTCTGGAGTAGGGCGGGAGGAACGCTCAATGAGCAGTTCTTC.

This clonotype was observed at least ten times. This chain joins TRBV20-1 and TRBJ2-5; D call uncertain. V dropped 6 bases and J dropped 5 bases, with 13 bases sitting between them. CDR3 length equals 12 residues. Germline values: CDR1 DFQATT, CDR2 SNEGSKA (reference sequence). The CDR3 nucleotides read TGCAGTGCCGTTATGGGGTGGGAGACCCAGTACTTC. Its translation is CSAVMGWETQYF.

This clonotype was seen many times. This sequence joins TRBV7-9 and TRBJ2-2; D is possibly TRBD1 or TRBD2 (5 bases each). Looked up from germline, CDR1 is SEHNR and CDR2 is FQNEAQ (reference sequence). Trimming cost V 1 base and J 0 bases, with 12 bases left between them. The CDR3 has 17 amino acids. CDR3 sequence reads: CASSLGVGVSNTGELFF. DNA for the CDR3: TGTGCCAGCAGCTTAGGAGTGGGGGTTTCGAACACCGGGGAGCTGTTTTTT.

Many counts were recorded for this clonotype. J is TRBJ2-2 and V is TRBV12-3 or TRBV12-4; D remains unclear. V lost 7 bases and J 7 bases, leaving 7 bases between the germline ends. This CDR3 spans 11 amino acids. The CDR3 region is CASTRFGELFF. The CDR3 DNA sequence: TGTGCCAGCACTCGGTTCGGGGAGCTGTTTTTT.

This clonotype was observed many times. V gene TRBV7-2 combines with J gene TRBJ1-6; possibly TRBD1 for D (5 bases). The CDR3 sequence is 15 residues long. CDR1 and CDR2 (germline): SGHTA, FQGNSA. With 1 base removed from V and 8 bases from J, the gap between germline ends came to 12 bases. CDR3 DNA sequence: TGTGCCAGCAGCTTAGACAGGCGTCGGGATTCACCCCTCCACTTT. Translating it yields CASSLDRRRDSPLHF.

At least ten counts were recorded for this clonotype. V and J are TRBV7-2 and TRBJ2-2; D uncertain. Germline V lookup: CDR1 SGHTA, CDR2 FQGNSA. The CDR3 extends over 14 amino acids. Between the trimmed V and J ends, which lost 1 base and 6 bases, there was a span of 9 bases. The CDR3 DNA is TGTGCCAGCAGCTTAGGTCTCGGTTCCGGGGAGCTGTTTTTT. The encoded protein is CASSLGLGSGELFF.

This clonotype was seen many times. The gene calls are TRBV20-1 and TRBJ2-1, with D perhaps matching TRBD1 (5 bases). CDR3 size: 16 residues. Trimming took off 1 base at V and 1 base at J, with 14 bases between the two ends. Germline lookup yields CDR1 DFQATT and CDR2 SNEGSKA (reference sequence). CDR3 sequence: CSARGEQAGSYNEQFF. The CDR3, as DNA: TGCAGTGCTAGAGGTGAACAGGCCGGGTCCTACAATGAGCAGTTCTTC.